These 16 T cell receptor beta chains were sequenced from one sample in a study of blood T cell repertoires in COVID-19. Clones were sequenced by immunoSEQ multiplex PCR, and TCRdb holds only the in-frame ones, with some missing. The sample lists 200,000 to 300,000 clones; around 90% were seen once. Sequencing was done on a sample of peripheral blood. The receptors originated from a woman aged 55-69 years with COVID-19, enrolled during active disease.

The chain links TRBV27 to TRBJ2-1; 10 bases are a match to TRBD2. The germline gives CDR1 MNHEY, CDR2 SMNVEV (reference sequence). The CDR3 contains 15 residues. The trim removed 6 bases at V and 9 bases at J, leaving 11 bases unmatched. CDR3 sequence (DNA): TGTGCCAGCAGGGGTCGAGCGGGAGGGCCAGGTGAGCAGTTCTTC. It encodes CASRGRAGGPGEQFF.

The J gene is TRBJ2-7, the V gene TRBV15, with TRBD1 matching 8 bases. Germline CDR1 and CDR2: LNHNV and YYDKDF (reference sequence). V shed 2 bases, J shed 3 bases, and the junction held 3 bases outside the gene matches. The CDR3 totals 14 residues. The CDR3, as DNA: TGTGCCACCAGCAGAACCACAGGGGGCTACGAGCAGTACTTC. It codes for CATSRTTGGYEQYF.

V is TRBV30 and J is TRBJ2-2; TRBD2 is a possible D gene (7 bases). Germline V gives CDR1 GTSNPN, CDR2 SVGIG (reference sequence). The CDR3 spans 15 residues. V was trimmed by 0 bases and J by 7 bases, leaving 15 bases between them. The CDR3 reads CAWSVGGGGSGELFF. The DNA of the CDR3 is TGTGCCTGGAGTGTAGGAGGGGGAGGGAGCGGGGAGCTGTTTTTT.

The chain is built from TRBV28 and TRBJ2-1; 7 positions match TRBD2. Germline V CDR1 and CDR2: MDHEN, SYDVKM. CDR3 length: 13 residues. V dropped 5 bases and J dropped 14; count of bases not matched to a gene: 12. The CDR3 loop reads CASSPQQTSLEFF. The CDR3 DNA reads as TGTGCCAGCAGTCCTCAACAGACTAGCCTGGAGTTCTTC.

The chain couples TRBV4-2 to TRBJ1-2; tentatively, D is TRBD1 (5 bases). V lost 1 base, J lost 1 base, and 10 bases lay in between. CDR3 size: 15 residues. Looked up from germline, CDR1 is LGHNA and CDR2 is YNFKEQ. The CDR3 is CASSQVSDSNYGYTF. The CDR3 bases are TGTGCCAGCAGCCAAGTATCCGACAGTAACTATGGCTACACCTTC.

This clone was detected only once. The V gene is TRBV18, the J gene TRBJ1-5; 8 bases are shared with TRBD1. The CDR3 is 14 amino acids. Trimming cost V 6 bases and J 5 bases; bases outside gene matches: 6. Germline loops: CDR1 KGHSH, CDR2 LQKENI. CDR3 amino acids: CASSSGQGHQPQHF. The CDR3 DNA reads as TGTGCCAGCTCCTCTGGACAGGGCCATCAGCCCCAGCATTTT. Variable domain in full (rest from reference TRBV18 and TRBJ1-5): NAGVMQNPRHLVRRRGQEARLRCSPMKGHSHVYWYRQLPEEGLKFMVYLQKENIIDESGMPKERFSAEFPKEGPSILRIQQVVRGDSAAYFCASSSGQGHQPQHFGDGTRLSIL.

This chain links TRBV3-1 (or the pseudogene TRBV3-2) with TRBJ2-7; 14 bases fit TRBD2. The germline V gene has CDR1 LGHDT and CDR2 YNNKEL (reference sequence). J gave up 6 bases and V 3 bases, and 7 bases lay outside the gene matches. This CDR3 contains 16 residues. The CDR3 protein is CASSQGGLAGVGEQYF. Written as DNA, the CDR3 is TGTGCCAGCAGCCAGGGGGGACTAGCGGGAGTAGGCGAGCAGTACTTC.

The gene calls are TRBV15 and TRBJ2-7, with D unresolved. CDR1 LNHNV and CDR2 YYDKDF come from the germline V gene (reference sequence). This CDR3 has 13 residues. V was shortened by 3 bases and J by 2 bases, with 8 bases between the two germline ends. Here the CDR3 DNA reads TGTGCCACCAGCAGTAGCCTAGCCTACGAGCAGTACTTC. Residues: CATSSSLAYEQYF.

The gene calls are TRBV29-1 and TRBJ1-2, with TRBD1 identical over 8 bases. Germline trimming cut 7 bases from V and 4 bases from J; bases unmatched to any gene: 8. The germline CDR1 and CDR2 sequences are SQVTM and ANQGSEA. The CDR3 is made up of 13 amino acids. As DNA, the CDR3 is TGCAGCGCAGGTGGAGGACAGGGCTATGGCTACACCTTC. It encodes CSAGGGQGYGYTF.

This clone was picked up a small number of times. The chain employs TRBV5-1 and TRBJ2-3; 8 bases are shared with TRBD2. V gave up 4 bases and J gave up 5 bases; unmatched junction bases: 15. The V gene's germline CDR1 is SGHRS and CDR2 YFSETQ. The CDR3 is made up of 17 amino acids. CDR3 loop: CASSGTRLAQTLDTQYF. CDR3 DNA sequence: TGCGCCAGCAGCGGCACCAGACTAGCGCAAACATTAGATACGCAGTATTTT.

The CDR3, as DNA: TGTGCCAGCAGCTTTACACTGAACACTGAAGCTTTCTTT. Translating gives CASSFTLNTEAFF. This chain uses TRBV11-3 with TRBJ1-1, with D uncertain. Germline lookup yields CDR1 SGHNT and CDR2 YENEEA. Trimming took off 3 bases at V and 0 bases at J, with 5 bases between the two ends. This CDR3 is 13 amino acids long.

The chain couples TRBV11-2 to TRBJ2-3; 8 positions agree with TRBD2. Germline loops: CDR1 SGHAT, CDR2 FQNNGV. Trimming cost V 1 base and J 2 bases; bases outside gene matches: 5. The CDR3 sequence is 16 residues long. CDR3: CASSLVSGRATDTQYF. CDR3 sequence (DNA): TGTGCCAGCAGCTTAGTGAGCGGGAGAGCCACAGATACGCAGTATTTT. The variable domain in full, with the rest retrieved from reference TRBV11-2 and TRBJ2-3, is EAGVAQSPRYKIIEKRQSVAFWCNPISGHATLYWYQQILGQGPKLLIQFQNNGVVDDSQLPKDRFSAERLKGVDSTLKIQPAKLEDSAVYLCASSLVSGRATDTQYFGPGTRLTVL.

This chain connects TRBV27 to TRBJ1-6; 9 bases fit TRBD1. The germline CDR1 and CDR2 sequences are MNHEY and SMNVEV (reference sequence). The V segment lost 6 bases and the J segment 10 bases; nucleotides outside the gene matches: 16. The CDR3 has 17 residues. CDR3 loop: CASSDKTGTGFGSPLHF. Here the CDR3 DNA reads TGTGCCAGCAGCGACAAAACCGGGACAGGGTTCGGATCACCCCTCCACTTT.

The CDR3 spells CAWSVGQGGQPQHF. In DNA, the CDR3 is TGTGCCTGGAGTGTTGGGCAGGGGGGCCAGCCCCAGCATTTT. The rearrangement uses TRBV30 and TRBJ1-5, with 7 nucleotides matching TRBD1. V lost 0 bases, J lost 7 bases, and 6 bases stayed unmatched. The CDR3 runs 14 residues. Per the germline V gene, CDR1 is GTSNPN and CDR2 is SVGIG (reference sequence). The full variable domain, its missing parts supplied by reference TRBV30 and TRBJ1-5, is SQTIHQWPATLVQPVGSPLSLECTVEGTSNPNLYWYRQAAGRGLQLLFYSVGIGQISSEVPQNLSASRPQDRQFILSSKKLLLSDSGFYLCAWSVGQGGQPQHFGDGTRLSIL.

The CDR3 bases are TGCGCCAGCAGTGAGTCGACAGGGCCCTACGAGCAGTACTTC. It encodes CASSESTGPYEQYF. The rearrangement joins TRBV10-1 to TRBJ2-7; 7 bases are shared with TRBD1. This CDR3 spans 14 amino acids. The germline CDR1 and CDR2 sequences are WNHNN and SYGVQD (reference sequence). V was clipped by 0 bases and J by 2 bases; unmatched bases: 1.

CDR3 coding DNA: TGTGCCAGCAGCTACCACTGGTGGGAGCAGTTCTTC. Its translation: CASSYHWWEQFF. The chain employs TRBV27 and TRBJ2-1; D gene unclear. Deletions cut 6 bases from V and 10 bases from J, with 13 bases between. CDR1 and CDR2 (germline): MNHEY, SMNVEV (reference sequence). The CDR3 runs to 12 residues.